Sequencing of this T cell receptor (beta chain) was carried out in a study of T-cell memory formation after mild COVID-19 (dated by TCRdb to about 2021). The study in broad terms: TCR sequence clusters from the two donors were found to be largely donor specific. Two young, previously healthy adult volunteers, one female and one male, were included in the cohort. T-cell clones expanding and contracting after mild COVID-19 in a couple of donors were tracked by longitudinal TCRalpha and TCRbeta repertoire sequencing.

Ficoll-Paque density gradient centrifugation was the method used to isolate PBMCs. Via the germline V gene (reference sequence), CDR1 is LGHDT and CDR2 YNNKEL. The CDR3 numbers 15 residues from cysteine through phenylalanine. CDR3 DNA is the only sequence kept; it has 45 bases, read in frame from the first base. V is clipped by 8 bases and J by 0 bases, and the sequence between their germline boundaries is 14 bases long. What the study reported, not specific to this receptor: SARS-CoV-2 specificity was not confirmed for the second-wave clones peaking on day 37. Only two mild cases were covered in the study, and larger cohorts including severe cases with pre-infection samples were considered necessary. Contracting CD4+ clones were found mainly in CM and EM memory subsets, while CD8+ clones were enriched in EMRA. From day 15 to 85, contracting clones showed balanced CD4/CD8 phenotypes, whereas a second wave of clones that expanded from day 15 to 37 leaned towards CD4+. Some responding clones were found in pre-infection memory, which suggests that pre-existing cross-reactive memory T cells took part in the SARS-CoV-2 response.

This clonotype was seen a few times. What this receptor recognizes is not known. No much larger clone exists at a distance of one base, and base qualities are not known. TCRdb records Illumina NovaSeq 6000 as the sequencer. cDNA libraries for TCRalpha and TCRbeta were prepared by 5'RACE using constant-segment primers, with sample barcodes and unique molecular identifiers added. Trizol reagent was used to extract RNA from every sample. Library amplification was performed in two PCR steps, and a second sample barcode and Illumina TruSeq adapters were introduced in the second step. Sequencing of libraries was performed on an Illumina NovaSeq with 2 x 150 bp paired-end reads. The original pipeline was this. Demultiplexing of reads and collapsing into UMI-guided consensus sequences were performed with migec v1.2.7. Using mixcr v2.1.11, the UMI consensuses were aligned to TRA and TRB V and J templates and assembled into clonotypes. Clonotypes were classified as expanded or contracted when called significant by both edgeR and NoisET, with noise models trained on biological replicates. edgeR calls used a false discovery rate-adjusted p below 0.01 and a log2 fold-change threshold of 1. As an exploratory analysis of dynamics, max-normalized trajectories of the 1000 most abundant clonotypes were examined with PCA combined with hierarchical clustering. Separately sequenced CD4+ and CD8+ repertoires were used to assign the CD4 or CD8 phenotype of responding clones. Through fastp at Q25 and MiXCR, TCRdb rebuilt clones from the public reads, retaining in-frame beta chains. A single entry per CDR3 protein holds the most common genes and DNA from its merged rows. The V and J calls follow TCRdb's processing rather than the paper's. Within this sample are approximately 580,000 distinct CDR3 sequences, with about 20% of them counted one time only. Approximately 12% of the sample is held by the ten biggest clonotypes.

The sequence was obtained from an adult woman who had mild COVID-19 (a few samples of this study predate the infection). The sample titles of this study are shuffled in the database, so cell type and time point are left out; the donor was told from shared clones. Sample: PBMCs or a T cell subset sorted from them (not recorded which). The chain is made from TRBV3-1 and TRBJ1-3, with no reliable assignment of the D segment. The DNA is as follows: TGTGCCAGCGGTAGGACCGTCGACTCTGGAAACACCATATATTTT. Its amino acids are CASGRTVDSGNTIYF.